This T cell receptor (beta chain) originates from a study of T cell responses to AZD1222 COVID-19 vaccine. General study findings and limits: Mostly white British, mostly female donors; authors suggested clonal diversity may be underestimated. Vaccine-associated CD4 TCRs spanned spike, dominant at 160-218 and 743-854.

The CDR3 consists of 14 residues. Germline CDR1 and CDR2: MNHNY and SVGAGI (reference sequence). V shed 4 bases and J 2 bases; nucleotides not matched to a gene: 3. Only in-frame clones appear in the TCRdb table, and some are missing; sequencing was by immunoSEQ multiplex PCR. The sample holds approximately 190,000 clones, 87% seen once. In the case of this clone: Its antigen is unknown.

Here the sequenced sample was peripheral blood, taken on day 0 of MenACWY control vaccination. The origin of this receptor is an adult in good health. This sequence joins TRBV6-6 and TRBJ2-7; 9 bases are shared with TRBD1. CDR3 amino acids: CASSSQGATYEQYF. The CDR3 DNA follows: TGTGCCAGCAGTTCACAGGGGGCGACCTACGAGCAGTACTTC.